This is a list of T cell receptor beta chains from one sample in a study of Graves' ophthalmopathy and Graves' hyperthyroidism. Each CDR3 protein is one row after TCRdb ran MiXCR on the multiplex PCR reads. The sample records about 210,000 distinct CDR3 sequences, roughly 29% being singletons. Sequencing input: peripheral blood. Receptors originate from a man aged 50 or older with Graves' ophthalmopathy. Each CDR3 is given with its conserved first and last residue. D genes are given only for firm matches. Where a row states a size, it is once, few, many or the class of an expanded clone; other rows omit it.

v_gene: TRBV2; d_gene: -; j_gene: TRBJ2-5; abundance: many; CDR3nt: TGTGCCAGCAGCGGACACAAAGGAGAGACCCAGTACTTC; CDR3aa: CASSGHKGETQYF
v_gene: TRBV2; d_gene: TRBD1; j_gene: TRBJ2-7; abundance: many; CDR3nt: TGTGCCACCAGGGGGGACAGGGCCTACGAGCAGTACTTC; CDR3aa: CATRGDRAYEQYF
v_gene: TRBV2; d_gene: -; j_gene: TRBJ2-5; abundance: many; CDR3nt: TGTGCCAGCGGGGGGATGGCAGAGACCCAGTACTTC; CDR3aa: CASGGMAETQYF
v_gene: TRBV5-1; d_gene: TRBD1; j_gene: TRBJ1-3; abundance: many; CDR3nt: TGCGCCAGCAGCTGGGAGACAGGGGCGAACACCATATATTTT; CDR3aa: CASSWETGANTIYF
v_gene: TRBV7-9; d_gene: -; j_gene: TRBJ1-6; abundance: many; CDR3nt: TGTGCCAGCAGCTTAGGGGTAGGAAGCTCCTATAATTCACCCCTCCACTTT; CDR3aa: CASSLGVGSSYNSPLHF
v_gene: TRBV7-9; d_gene: -; j_gene: TRBJ2-4; abundance: many; CDR3nt: TGTGCCAGCAGCTTAGAGTCCCAACCCAAAAACATTCAGTACTTC; CDR3aa: CASSLESQPKNIQYF
v_gene: TRBV28; d_gene: -; j_gene: TRBJ1-5; abundance: many; CDR3nt: TGTGCCAGCAGTTCTAATCGTCAGGGCAATCAGCCCCAGCATTTT; CDR3aa: CASSSNRQGNQPQHF
v_gene: TRBV29-1; d_gene: TRBD2; j_gene: TRBJ2-7; abundance: many; CDR3nt: TGCAGCGGATCTTTTAGCGGGACCTACGAGCAGTACTTC; CDR3aa: CSGSFSGTYEQYF
v_gene: TRBV24-1; d_gene: TRBD2; j_gene: TRBJ2-5; abundance: -; CDR3nt: TGTGCCACCAGTGACCCCGGGAGGGAACGAGAGACCCAGTACTTC; CDR3aa: CATSDPGRERETQYF
v_gene: TRBV9; d_gene: -; j_gene: TRBJ2-7; abundance: many; CDR3nt: TGTGCCAGCAGCTTGGACGGATCAATCCCCTACGAGCAGTACTTC; CDR3aa: CASSLDGSIPYEQYF
v_gene: TRBV5-1; d_gene: -; j_gene: TRBJ1-2; abundance: many; CDR3nt: TGCGCCAGCAGCTTGGAGGCAGGAGGGGGCTACACCTTC; CDR3aa: CASSLEAGGGYTF
v_gene: TRBV6-5; d_gene: -; j_gene: TRBJ1-6; abundance: -; CDR3nt: TGTGCCAGCAGTTACGTCATGGACTTTCTCTCGGCTAATTCACCCCTCCACTTT; CDR3aa: CASSYVMDFLSANSPLHF
v_gene: TRBV7-2; d_gene: -; j_gene: TRBJ2-5; abundance: -; CDR3nt: TGTGCCAGCAGCGTGCTAGGAAGGTTCGAGACCCAGTACTTC; CDR3aa: CASSVLGRFETQYF
v_gene: TRBV19; d_gene: TRBD2; j_gene: TRBJ2-2; abundance: many; CDR3nt: TGTGCCAGTAAAAGCGGAGCGGGGGTCCCCACCGGGGAGCTGTTTTTT; CDR3aa: CASKSGAGVPTGELFF
v_gene: TRBV28; d_gene: TRBD1; j_gene: TRBJ2-7; abundance: many; CDR3nt: TGTGCCAACAGGGGAGCCGGGACAGGGGTCTCCTACGAGCAGTACTTC; CDR3aa: CANRGAGTGVSYEQYF
v_gene: TRBV7-2; d_gene: TRBD1; j_gene: TRBJ1-1; abundance: -; CDR3nt: TGTGCCAGCAGCTCACAGACAGGGGTCACTGAAGCTTTCTTT; CDR3aa: CASSSQTGVTEAFF
v_gene: TRBV28; d_gene: TRBD2; j_gene: TRBJ2-7; abundance: many; CDR3nt: TGTGCCAGCAGTCCACCCTCAGGGAGCGGGAGGGCGTCCTACGAGCAGTACTTC; CDR3aa: CASSPPSGSGRASYEQYF
v_gene: TRBV4-1; d_gene: TRBD2; j_gene: TRBJ2-5; abundance: many; CDR3nt: TGCGCCAGCAGTGGACTAGCGGGAGCCCAAGAGACCCAGTACTTC; CDR3aa: CASSGLAGAQETQYF
v_gene: TRBV27; d_gene: TRBD1; j_gene: TRBJ2-7; abundance: many; CDR3nt: TGTGCCAGCAGTACTCGACAGGGACGAAACGAGCAGTACTTC; CDR3aa: CASSTRQGRNEQYF
v_gene: TRBV9; d_gene: -; j_gene: TRBJ1-5; abundance: once; CDR3nt: TGTGCCAGCAGCGTAGAAGGGAATCATCAGCCCCAGCATTTT; CDR3aa: CASSVEGNHQPQHF
v_gene: TRBV20-1; d_gene: -; j_gene: TRBJ2-7; abundance: many; CDR3nt: TGCAGTGCTAGACTCGTCGAGAGGGGAACCTACGAGCAGTACTTC; CDR3aa: CSARLVERGTYEQYF
v_gene: TRBV6-5; d_gene: TRBD1; j_gene: TRBJ2-7; abundance: many; CDR3nt: TGTGCCAGCAGTTACTTCAGGGGGTACGAGCAGTACTTC; CDR3aa: CASSYFRGYEQYF
v_gene: TRBV6-5; d_gene: TRBD2; j_gene: TRBJ2-7; abundance: many; CDR3nt: TGTGCCAGCAGGACCCTAGCGGGAGAAGGCGAGCAGTACTTC; CDR3aa: CASRTLAGEGEQYF
v_gene: TRBV12-3/TRBV12-4; d_gene: -; j_gene: TRBJ1-6; abundance: many; CDR3nt: TGTGCCAGCAGTTTGGGACAAGTCAATTCACCCCTCCACTTT; CDR3aa: CASSLGQVNSPLHF
v_gene: TRBV27; d_gene: -; j_gene: TRBJ1-5; abundance: few; CDR3nt: TGTGCCAGCAGTCTCAGACAAGCGGATCAGCCCCAGCATTTT; CDR3aa: CASSLRQADQPQHF
v_gene: TRBV7-8; d_gene: -; j_gene: TRBJ2-7; abundance: many; CDR3nt: TGTGCCAGCAGCTTAGCGGGAGGGGGACGCTACGAGCAGTACTTC; CDR3aa: CASSLAGGGRYEQYF
v_gene: TRBV30; d_gene: -; j_gene: TRBJ2-7; abundance: many; CDR3nt: TGTGCCTGGGAAGCAATCAACTACGAGCAGTACTTC; CDR3aa: CAWEAINYEQYF
v_gene: TRBV10-2; d_gene: TRBD1; j_gene: TRBJ1-5; abundance: -; CDR3nt: TGCGCCAGCAGTGAATGGGAAGGGGGCTTCAATCAGCCCCAGCATTTT; CDR3aa: CASSEWEGGFNQPQHF
v_gene: TRBV20-1; d_gene: -; j_gene: TRBJ2-5; abundance: -; CDR3nt: TGCAGTGCCACCGGGACTGGACCGGAGACCCAGTACTTC; CDR3aa: CSATGTGPETQYF
v_gene: TRBV20-1; d_gene: -; j_gene: TRBJ2-5; abundance: many; CDR3nt: TGCAGTGCCACCCAAACCGGGACTCCCCCGGAGACCCAGTACTTC; CDR3aa: CSATQTGTPPETQYF
v_gene: TRBV11-2; d_gene: -; j_gene: TRBJ2-2; abundance: many; CDR3nt: TGTGCCAGCAGCTCCAGAGAGGGGTCCCCTCGAACCACCGGGGAGCTGTTTTTT; CDR3aa: CASSSREGSPRTTGELFF
v_gene: TRBV12-3/TRBV12-4; d_gene: -; j_gene: TRBJ2-5; abundance: many; CDR3nt: TGTGCCAGCAGCCATGCGGGTCCCTTAGTAGAGACCCAGTACTTC; CDR3aa: CASSHAGPLVETQYF
v_gene: TRBV19; d_gene: -; j_gene: TRBJ1-2; abundance: -; CDR3nt: TGTGCCAGTAGTATCCCTGGACGGAACTATGGCTACACCTTC; CDR3aa: CASSIPGRNYGYTF
v_gene: TRBV3-1; d_gene: TRBD2; j_gene: TRBJ2-7; abundance: many; CDR3nt: TGTGCCAGCAGCCGGGGACTAGCGGGATACTCCTACGAGCAGTACTTC; CDR3aa: CASSRGLAGYSYEQYF
v_gene: TRBV6-2/TRBV6-3; d_gene: -; j_gene: TRBJ1-2; abundance: few; CDR3nt: TGTGCCAGCAGTTACCCCGCAAAAGCGGATGGCTACACCTTC; CDR3aa: CASSYPAKADGYTF
v_gene: TRBV12-5; d_gene: -; j_gene: TRBJ1-2; abundance: -; CDR3nt: TGTGCTAGTGGTCGGGGGGCCTACTATGGCTACACCTTC; CDR3aa: CASGRGAYYGYTF
v_gene: TRBV5-5; d_gene: -; j_gene: TRBJ1-3; abundance: many; CDR3nt: TGTGCCAGCAGCCCAACGTACGGAAACACCATATATTTT; CDR3aa: CASSPTYGNTIYF
v_gene: TRBV5-1; d_gene: TRBD1; j_gene: TRBJ2-6; abundance: many; CDR3nt: TGCGCCAGCAGGACCGGGACAGGGGGCTCTGGGGCCAACGTCCTGACTTTC; CDR3aa: CASRTGTGGSGANVLTF
v_gene: TRBV7-8; d_gene: -; j_gene: TRBJ2-7; abundance: many; CDR3nt: TGTGCCAGCAGCTTAGCGGCACGCTCCTACGAGCAGTACTTC; CDR3aa: CASSLAARSYEQYF
v_gene: TRBV15; d_gene: -; j_gene: TRBJ2-7; abundance: -; CDR3nt: TGTGCCACCAGCAGGGAGATAAGTAACGAGCAGTACTTC; CDR3aa: CATSREISNEQYF
v_gene: TRBV6-6; d_gene: -; j_gene: TRBJ2-5; abundance: many; CDR3nt: TGTGCCAGCAGTTACTCGAATGCAGGGAAAGAGACCCAGTACTTC; CDR3aa: CASSYSNAGKETQYF
v_gene: TRBV7-3; d_gene: TRBD2; j_gene: TRBJ2-5; abundance: -; CDR3nt: TGTGCCAGCAGCTTAAGCGGACTAGGCGGACAAGAGACCCAGTACTTC; CDR3aa: CASSLSGLGGQETQYF
v_gene: TRBV29-1; d_gene: -; j_gene: TRBJ2-7; abundance: many; CDR3nt: TGCAGCGTTGAATCTTCGGTCGGACAGTCCTACGAGCAGTACTTC; CDR3aa: CSVESSVGQSYEQYF
v_gene: TRBV4-1; d_gene: -; j_gene: TRBJ2-7; abundance: many; CDR3nt: TGCGCCAGCAGCCAAGATCAATTAGGGACCTACGAGCAGTACTTC; CDR3aa: CASSQDQLGTYEQYF
v_gene: TRBV20-1; d_gene: TRBD1; j_gene: TRBJ1-2; abundance: many; CDR3nt: TGCAGTGCTAGCGGGACAGGGACCTATGGCTACACCTTC; CDR3aa: CSASGTGTYGYTF
v_gene: TRBV2; d_gene: TRBD1; j_gene: TRBJ2-5; abundance: many; CDR3nt: TGTGCCAGCAGTAGGGACAGGCAACAAGAGACCCAGTACTTC; CDR3aa: CASSRDRQQETQYF
v_gene: TRBV18; d_gene: TRBD1; j_gene: TRBJ1-2; abundance: many; CDR3nt: TGTGCCAGCTCACTCAAACAGGGGGCTGACTATGGCTACACCTTC; CDR3aa: CASSLKQGADYGYTF
v_gene: TRBV19; d_gene: -; j_gene: TRBJ1-2; abundance: many; CDR3nt: TGTGCCAGTAGAGATCGTGGGGAAGGCGGCTACACCTTC; CDR3aa: CASRDRGEGGYTF